The sequence of this TCR beta chain was determined in a study of T cells in Graves' hyperthyroidism and ophthalmopathy. Regarding the study as a whole: The model anticipated ophthalmopathy a median around six months pre-onset.

Regions amplified from RNA transcripts were the TCR beta CDR3 regions. The primer set for the first-round RT-PCR of the TCR CDR3 was HTBI. TCRdb fed the multiplex PCR reads into MiXCR, producing one record per CDR3 protein. The sample lists around 450,000 distinct CDR3 sequences, 15% to 17% occurring once. As for this clonotype: Its antigen remains unknown.

Germline CDR1 MNHEY, CDR2 SMNVEV (reference sequence). Trimming removed 3 bases at V and 5 bases at J, with 8 bases between. The length of the CDR3 is 13 residues. This TCR was recovered from a woman aged 18-29 years with Graves' hyperthyroidism. The chain carries TRBV27 and TRBJ1-5; no firm D call. The sequencing input was blood. The CDR3 bases are TGTGCCAGCAGTTTCGGACTGTATCAGCCCCAGCATTTT. It is translated as CASSFGLYQPQHF.